This entry lists 21 T cell receptor beta chains sequenced from one sample in a study of CD4 T cells in relation to SARS-CoV-2 and coronaviruses. Their antigens remain unidentified. This table comes from immunoSEQ multiplex PCR, and its TCRdb copy is limited to in-frame clones, with some not included. The repertoire holds 25,000 to 30,000 clones, just under 75% seen once, with 20% to 25% in the top ten. Unexposed donor CD4+ T cells date from about 2011-2018, before the COVID-19 pandemic. CD4+ T cells were isolated from the cells after 10 days of culture. The sample comprised CD4+ T cells from PBMCs, cultured in vitro. Source of these receptors: a human donor in good health.

The genes are TRBV7-2 and TRBJ1-1, with D perhaps TRBD1 (6 bases). Germline CDR1 is SGHTA and CDR2 is FQGNSA. V was pared by 6 bases and J by 2 bases, with 13 bases between. CDR3 length equals 14 residues. The CDR3 region has the DNA TGTGCCAGCAGGCAGGGACACGCAAACACTGAAGCTTTCTTT. Translating gives CASRQGHANTEAFF.

The chain carries TRBV6-6 and TRBJ2-3; the D is unclear. CDR1 and CDR2 (germline): MNHNY, SVGAGI (reference sequence). The CDR3 contains 13 residues. Trimming stripped 1 base from V and 6 bases from J, with 8 bases between. CDR3 DNA sequence: TGTGCCAGCAGTTACTTTAGACGTGATACGCAGTATTTT. This translates into CASSYFRRDTQYF.

This clone was counted a single time. This chain uses TRBV30 with TRBJ2-4; 7 nucleotides agree with TRBD2. The CDR3 extends over 13 amino acids. The germline V gene has CDR1 GTSNPN and CDR2 SVGIG (reference sequence). Trimming removed 1 base from V and 8 bases from J; junction bases left unmatched: 5. The CDR3 DNA is TGTGCCTGGAGTGGGGCAGGGAGGGACATTCAGTACTTC. Amino acids: CAWSGAGRDIQYF.

In this sample, this clone turned up a few times. This chain links TRBV27 with TRBJ1-6; D is ambiguous. V was pared by 5 bases and J by 8 bases, with 7 bases between. The CDR3 runs to 12 residues. CDR1 and CDR2 from the germline V gene are MNHEY and SMNVEV (reference sequence). Here the CDR3 reads CASSPLHSPLHF. The DNA for the CDR3 is TGTGCCAGCAGTCCCCTACATTCACCCCTCCACTTT.

The V call is TRBV18, the J call TRBJ2-7, with a tentative D call TRBD1 (6 bases). In germline, CDR1 is KGHSH, CDR2 LQKENI. Trimming took off 3 bases at V and 5 bases at J, with 17 bases between the two ends. This CDR3 is built from 15 residues. The CDR3 bases are TGTGCCAGCTCACCCGATAGGGGGAGCCGAAACGAGCAGTACTTC. Translating it yields CASSPDRGSRNEQYF.

The chain joins TRBV7-3 to TRBJ1-6, with D possibly being TRBD1 (5 bases). V was trimmed by 4 bases and J by 6 bases, leaving 13 bases between them. There are 15 residues in the CDR3. The germline V gene encodes CDR1 SGHTA and CDR2 FQGTGA. CDR3 sequence (DNA): TGTGCCAGCAGCTCTGCGGGGGGTGGTAATTCACCCCTCCACTTT. Protein sequence: CASSSAGGGNSPLHF.

This clone turned up a few times. The chain joins TRBV6-5 to TRBJ1-2, with 7 bases matching TRBD1. The CDR3 covers 13 residues. With V trimmed by 7 bases and J by 4 bases, 6 bases remained unmatched. The germline gives CDR1 MNHEY, CDR2 SVGAGI. In DNA, the CDR3 is TGTGCCAGCACCCCAGGGGGGGCCTATGGCTACACCTTC. Its translation: CASTPGGAYGYTF.

V is TRBV7-2 and J is TRBJ2-1, with TRBD1 identical over 8 bases. The CDR3 totals 13 residues. V lost 9 bases to trimming and J lost 2 bases; unmatched junction nucleotides: 3. Germline CDR1 SGHTA, CDR2 FQGNSA. The CDR3 protein is CASSTGAYNEQFF. The CDR3 nucleotides are TGTGCCAGTTCGACAGGGGCCTACAATGAGCAGTTCTTC.

V gene TRBV14 combines with J gene TRBJ2-6; D possibly matches TRBD1 or TRBD2 (5 bases each). CDR1 is SGHDN, CDR2 FVKESK, per germline. This CDR3 is 17 amino acids long. V was clipped by 4 bases and J by 2 bases, with 15 bases between them. CDR3 amino acids: CASSPSRGAPGANVLTF. The CDR3 bases are TGTGCCAGCAGCCCCTCTCGGGGCGCCCCTGGGGCCAACGTCCTGACTTTC.

The V gene is TRBV29-1, the J gene TRBJ1-2; perhaps TRBD1 as D (5 bases). From germline, CDR1 is SQVTM and CDR2 ANQGSEA. This CDR3 is built from 14 residues. Trimming shortened V by 2 bases and J by 1 base, and 11 bases separated the two germline ends. CDR3 in DNA: TGCAGCGTTGAAAACAGGCAACTTAACTATGGCTACACCTTC. The encoded protein is CSVENRQLNYGYTF.

The chain's CDR3 is CASSPDRRGEAFF. CDR3 DNA: TGTGCCAGCAGTCCCGACAGGAGAGGTGAAGCTTTCTTT. The genes are TRBV12-3 or TRBV12-4 and TRBJ1-1; maybe TRBD1 (6 bases). The CDR3 covers 13 residues. V dropped 5 bases and J dropped 7 bases, with 14 bases sitting between them.

This rearrangement joins TRBV5-4 to TRBJ2-5; 8 bases match TRBD2. The CDR3 sequence is 18 residues long. The trim removed 0 bases at V and 0 bases at J, leaving 10 bases unmatched. The V gene's germline CDR1 is SGHNT and CDR2 YYREEE (reference sequence). The CDR3 bases are TGTGCCAGCAGCTTGGGCGGGGGGCGATCTTGGTACCAAGAGACCCAGTACTTC. Its translation is CASSLGGGRSWYQETQYF.

The genes are TRBV29-1 and TRBJ2-7; TRBD2 matches 7 bases. The V segment lost 5 bases and the J segment 5 bases; nucleotides outside the gene matches: 9. Germline V gene sequence: CDR1 SQVTM, CDR2 ANQGSEA. The CDR3 totals 13 residues. CDR3 sequence reads: CSVMVSGADEQYF. The CDR3 DNA follows: TGCAGCGTTATGGTGAGCGGGGCTGACGAGCAGTACTTC.

This clone was observed a handful of times. The rearrangement uses TRBV9 and TRBJ1-4; perhaps TRBD1 as D (6 bases). V was cut by 2 bases and J by 8 bases, with 13 bases left in between. This CDR3 has 14 amino acids. CDR1 and CDR2 from the germline V gene are SGDLS and YYNGEE. CDR3 residues: CASSVSQGREKLFF. For the CDR3, the DNA is TGTGCCAGCAGCGTTTCGCAGGGGCGCGAAAAACTGTTTTTT.

The J gene is TRBJ1-2, the V gene TRBV7-6, with 8 bases aligning to TRBD1. CDR3 length: 15 amino acids. Losses at the gene ends were 5 bases for V and 6 bases for J; bases not matched to a gene: 11. The V gene's germline CDR1 is SGHVS and CDR2 FNYEAQ. The CDR3: CASSPDRVLGDGYTF. CDR3 coding DNA: TGTGCCAGCAGCCCGGACAGGGTTTTAGGAGATGGCTACACCTTC. The variable domain in full, completed from reference TRBV7-6 and TRBJ1-2, reads GAGVSQSPRYKVTKRGQDVALRCDPISGHVSLYWYRQALGQGPEFLTYFNYEAQQDKSGLPNDRFSAERPEGSISTLTIQRTEQRDSAMYRCASSPDRVLGDGYTFGSGTRLTVV.

The chain recombines TRBV27 with TRBJ2-7; TRBD1 matches at 10 bases. The CDR3 contains 17 residues. Germline CDR1 MNHEY, CDR2 SMNVEV (reference sequence). Germline trimming cut 5 bases from V and 1 base from J; bases unmatched to any gene: 11. The CDR3 sequence is CASSPNPGQGMSYEQYF. The CDR3 nucleotides read TGTGCCAGCAGTCCAAACCCGGGACAGGGGATGTCCTACGAGCAGTACTTC.

A few counts support this clone. The gene calls are TRBV6-5 and TRBJ2-1; 11 nucleotides align to TRBD2. V was clipped by 9 bases and J by 5 bases; unmatched bases: 6. The CDR3 is 14 residues long. CDR1 and CDR2 from the germline V gene are MNHEY and SVGAGI. The CDR3 nucleotides read TGTGCCAGTAAGCTAGCGGGGGGTCACAATGAGCAGTTCTTC. It is translated as CASKLAGGHNEQFF.

This clone has only a few counts. J is TRBJ2-2 and V is TRBV9; D possibly corresponds to TRBD2 (7 bases). Germline assignment: CDR1 SGDLS and CDR2 YYNGEE. The CDR3 has 16 residues. Trimming took 4 bases from V and 5 from J, leaving 18 bases between them. The CDR3 region has the DNA TGTGCCAGCAGCCCGCTGGCAGGGGAGGGAACCGGGGAGCTGTTTTTT. It is translated as CASSPLAGEGTGELFF.

This chain links TRBV7-9 with TRBJ1-6, with a possible D match to TRBD1 (5 bases). The CDR3 is 14 amino acids. V was pared by 2 bases and J by 5 bases, with 7 bases between. Germline assignment: CDR1 SEHNR and CDR2 FQNEAQ (reference sequence). The CDR3 DNA follows: TGTGCCAGCAGCTTATTGGGGGATAATTCACCCCTCCACTTT. This codes for CASSLLGDNSPLHF.

V gene TRBV5-8 combines with J gene TRBJ2-2, with 8 bases lining up with TRBD1. CDR3 size: 16 residues. The germline gives CDR1 SGHTS, CDR2 YDEGEE. V was clipped by 0 bases and J by 1 base; unmatched bases: 2. Written as DNA, the CDR3 is TGTGCCAGCAGCTTGGGAGGGACAGGGAACACCGGGGAGCTGTTTTTT. This encodes CASSLGGTGNTGELFF.

This clone was detected once. J is TRBJ1-2 and V is TRBV6-2 or TRBV6-3; D is perhaps TRBD1 (6 bases). The length of the CDR3 is 13 residues. V lost 0 bases to trimming and J lost 6 bases, with 8 bases between them. Germline V CDR1 and CDR2: MNHEY, SVGEGT. In DNA form, the CDR3 reads TGTGCCAGCAGTTACTCTCAGGGGCATGGCTACACCTTC. Translation gives CASSYSQGHGYTF.